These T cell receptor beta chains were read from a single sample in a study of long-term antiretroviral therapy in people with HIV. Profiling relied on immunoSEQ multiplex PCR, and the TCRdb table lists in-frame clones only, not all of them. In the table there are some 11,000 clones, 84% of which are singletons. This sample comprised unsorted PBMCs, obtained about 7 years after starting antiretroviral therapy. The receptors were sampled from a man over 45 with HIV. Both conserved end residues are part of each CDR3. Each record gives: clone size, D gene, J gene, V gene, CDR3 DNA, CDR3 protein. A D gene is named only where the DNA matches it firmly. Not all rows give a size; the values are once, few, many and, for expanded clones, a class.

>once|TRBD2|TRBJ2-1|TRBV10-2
TGCGCCAGCAGTGACGGGACTAGCGGGGGGCAGTTCTTC
CASSDGTSGGQFF
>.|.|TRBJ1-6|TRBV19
TGTGCCAGTAGTATAGGAGAAACAAATTCACCCCTCCACTTT
CASSIGETNSPLHF
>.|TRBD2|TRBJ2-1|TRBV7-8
TGTGCCAGCAGCTCTGTAGCGGGGAATTACAATGAGCAGTTCTTC
CASSSVAGNYNEQFF
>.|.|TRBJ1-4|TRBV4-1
TGCGCCAGCAGCCAGGCTTATCAGGGGCTCGATGAAAAACTGTTTTTT
CASSQAYQGLDEKLFF
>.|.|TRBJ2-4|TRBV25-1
TGTGCCAGCAGTGACCTTAAAAACATTCAGTACTTC
CASSDLKNIQYF
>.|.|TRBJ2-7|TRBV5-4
TGTGCCAGCAGCCCCAGGGTTGAGGGAATCGAGCAGTACTTC
CASSPRVEGIEQYF
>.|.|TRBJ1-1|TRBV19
TGTGCCAGTAGTATAGGGGCGAACACTGAAGCTTTCTTT
CASSIGANTEAFF
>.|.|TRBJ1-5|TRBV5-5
TGTGCCAGCAGCTTGGCGGCGGATAATCAGCCCCAGCATTTT
CASSLAADNQPQHF
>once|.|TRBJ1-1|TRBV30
TGTGCCTGGGAAAGCTGGGTGGGGGACGGGAACACTGAAGCTTTCTTT
CAWESWVGDGNTEAFF
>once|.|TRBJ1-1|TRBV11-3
TGTGCCAGCAGCGGACTAAGGACAGAAGAAGCTTTCTTT
CASSGLRTEEAFF
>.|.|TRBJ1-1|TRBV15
TGTGCCACCAGAAGGGGAGACACTGAAGCTTTCTTT
CATRRGDTEAFF
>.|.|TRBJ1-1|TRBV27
TGTGCCAGCAGTTCGGCGTCACGCACTGAAGCTTTCTTT
CASSSASRTEAFF
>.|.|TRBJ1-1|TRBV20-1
TGCAGTGCTAGAGGGGTTACTGAAGCTTTCTTT
CSARGVTEAFF
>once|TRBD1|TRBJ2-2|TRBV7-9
TGTGCCAGCAGCTTACACCACAGGGGTTCCTTGTACACCGGGGAGCTGTTTTTT
CASSLHHRGSLYTGELFF
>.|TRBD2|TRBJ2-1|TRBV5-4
TGTGCCAGCAGCTTGGGTGAGAGCGGGGATGAGCAGTTCTTC
CASSLGESGDEQFF
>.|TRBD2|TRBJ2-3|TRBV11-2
TGTGCCAGCAGCTTGCCTCGGAGCGGGGGCACTAGCACAGATACGCAGTATTTT
CASSLPRSGGTSTDTQYF
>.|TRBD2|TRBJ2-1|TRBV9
TGTGCCAGCAGCGTATGGACTAGCGGGGACAATGAGCAGTTCTTC
CASSVWTSGDNEQFF
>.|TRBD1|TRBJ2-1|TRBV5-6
TGTGCCAGCAGCTCCGGGACAGGGACCTACAATGAGCAGTTCTTC
CASSSGTGTYNEQFF
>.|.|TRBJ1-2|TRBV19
TGTGCCAGTAGTCAAGGGGGTGGCTACACCTTC
CASSQGGGYTF
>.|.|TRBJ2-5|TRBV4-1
TGCGCCAGCAGCCAAGATAGACCCCTCCAAGAGACCCAGTACTTC
CASSQDRPLQETQYF
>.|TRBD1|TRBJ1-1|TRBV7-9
TGTGCCAGCAGCTTGCTAACAGGGGAGAACACTGAAGCTTTCTTT
CASSLLTGENTEAFF
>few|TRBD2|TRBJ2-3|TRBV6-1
TGTGCCAGCAGTGAAGCGCCCCGCGGGGGGGCGGATACGCAGTATTTT
CASSEAPRGGADTQYF
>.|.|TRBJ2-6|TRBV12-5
TGTGCTAGTGCCCCTGGCCCCTCTGGGGCCAACGTCCTGACTTTC
CASAPGPSGANVLTF
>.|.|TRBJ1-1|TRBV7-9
TGTGCCAGCAGCTTTGGGGGGGCGCGAACTGAAGCTTTCTTT
CASSFGGARTEAFF
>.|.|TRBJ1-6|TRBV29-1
TGCAGCGTAAGACAGGCTGTGGATTCACCCCTCCACTTT
CSVRQAVDSPLHF
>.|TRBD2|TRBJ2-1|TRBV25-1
TGTGCCAGCAGTGCAAGACTAGCGATCAATGAGCAGTTCTTC
CASSARLAINEQFF
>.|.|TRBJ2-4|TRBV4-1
TGCGCCAGCAGCCCCCGGGGAGAATCGGCCAAAAACATTCAGTACTTC
CASSPRGESAKNIQYF
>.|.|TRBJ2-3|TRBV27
TGTGCCAGCAGTGACACAGATACGCAGTATTTT
CASSDTDTQYF